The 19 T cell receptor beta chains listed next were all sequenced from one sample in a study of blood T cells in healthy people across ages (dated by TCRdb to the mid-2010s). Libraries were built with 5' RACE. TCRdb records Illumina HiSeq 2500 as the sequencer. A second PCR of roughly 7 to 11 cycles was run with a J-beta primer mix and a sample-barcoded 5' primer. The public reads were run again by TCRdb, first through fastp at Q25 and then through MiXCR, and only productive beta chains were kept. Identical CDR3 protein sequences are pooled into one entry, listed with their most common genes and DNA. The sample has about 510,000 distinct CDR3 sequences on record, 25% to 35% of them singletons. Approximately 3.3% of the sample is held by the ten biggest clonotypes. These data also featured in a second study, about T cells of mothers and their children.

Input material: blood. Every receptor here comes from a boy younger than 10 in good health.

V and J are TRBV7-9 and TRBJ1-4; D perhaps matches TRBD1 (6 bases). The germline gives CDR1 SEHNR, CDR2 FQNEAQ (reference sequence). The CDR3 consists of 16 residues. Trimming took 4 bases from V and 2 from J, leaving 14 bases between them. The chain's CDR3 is CASSSYRARTNEKLFF. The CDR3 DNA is TGTGCCAGCAGCTCCTACAGGGCCCGTACTAATGAAAAACTGTTTTTT.

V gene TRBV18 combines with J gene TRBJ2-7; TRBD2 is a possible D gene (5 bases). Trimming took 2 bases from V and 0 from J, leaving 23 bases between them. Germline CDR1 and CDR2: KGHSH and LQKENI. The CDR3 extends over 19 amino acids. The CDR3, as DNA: TGTGCCAGCTCACCATCCTTACGGACGGCCACCCGGGACTCCTACGAGCAGTACTTC. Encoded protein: CASSPSLRTATRDSYEQYF.

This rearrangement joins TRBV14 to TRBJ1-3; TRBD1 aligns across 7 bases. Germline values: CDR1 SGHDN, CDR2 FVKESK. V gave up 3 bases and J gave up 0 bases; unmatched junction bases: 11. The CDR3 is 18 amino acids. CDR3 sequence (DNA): TGTGCCAGCAGCCATCGAAACCCGGGACAGAGCTCTGGAAACACCATATATTTT. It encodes CASSHRNPGQSSGNTIYF.

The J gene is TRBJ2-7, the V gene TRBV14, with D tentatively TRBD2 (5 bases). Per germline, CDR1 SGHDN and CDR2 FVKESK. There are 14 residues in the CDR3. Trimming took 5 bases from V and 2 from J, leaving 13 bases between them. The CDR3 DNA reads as TGTGCCAGCAGCTGGTGGGAGAGGCCCTACGAGCAGTACTTC. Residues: CASSWWERPYEQYF.

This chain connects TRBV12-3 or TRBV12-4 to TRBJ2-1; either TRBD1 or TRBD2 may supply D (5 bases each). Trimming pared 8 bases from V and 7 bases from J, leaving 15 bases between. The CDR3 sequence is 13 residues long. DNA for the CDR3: TGTGCCAGCGTACCGGGACCTGGGAATGAGCAGTTCTTC. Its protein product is CASVPGPGNEQFF.

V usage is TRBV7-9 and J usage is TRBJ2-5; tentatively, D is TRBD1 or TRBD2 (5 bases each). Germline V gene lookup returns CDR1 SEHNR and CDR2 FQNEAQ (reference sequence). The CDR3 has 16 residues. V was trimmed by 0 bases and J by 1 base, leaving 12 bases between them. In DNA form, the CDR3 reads TGTGCCAGCAGCTTAGCGCGACGGGACCCCCAAGAGACCCAGTACTTC. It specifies CASSLARRDPQETQYF.

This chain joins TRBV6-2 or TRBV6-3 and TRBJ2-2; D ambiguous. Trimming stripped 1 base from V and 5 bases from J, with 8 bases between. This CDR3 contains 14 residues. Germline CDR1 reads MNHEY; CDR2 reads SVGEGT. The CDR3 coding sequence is TGTGCCAGCAGTTACTTGCTAGGAACCGGGGAGCTGTTTTTT. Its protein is CASSYLLGTGELFF.

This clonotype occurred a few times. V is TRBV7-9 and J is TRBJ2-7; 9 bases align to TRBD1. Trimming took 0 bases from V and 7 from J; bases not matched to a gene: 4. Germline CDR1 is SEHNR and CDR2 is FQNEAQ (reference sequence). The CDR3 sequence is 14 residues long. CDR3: CASSLAGQGREQYF. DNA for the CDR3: TGTGCCAGCAGCTTAGCGGGACAGGGTAGGGAGCAGTACTTC.

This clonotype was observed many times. Here the CDR3 reads CASSQIAGGQETQYF. The CDR3 coding sequence is TGCGCCAGCAGCCAAATAGCGGGAGGCCAAGAGACCCAGTACTTC. The chain combines TRBV4-3 with TRBJ2-5, with 10 bases matching TRBD2. With 2 bases clipped from V and 1 base from J, the junction kept 1 base outside the gene matches. Germline-derived CDR1 and CDR2 are LGHNA and YSLEER. CDR3 size: 15 residues.

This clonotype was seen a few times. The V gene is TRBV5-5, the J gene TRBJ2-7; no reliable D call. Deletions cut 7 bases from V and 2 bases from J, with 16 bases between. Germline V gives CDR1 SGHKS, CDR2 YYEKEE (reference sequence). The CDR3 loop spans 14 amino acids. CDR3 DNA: TGTGCCAGCGCTTGGGCCAGAACGCCCTACGAGCAGTACTTC. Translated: CASAWARTPYEQYF.

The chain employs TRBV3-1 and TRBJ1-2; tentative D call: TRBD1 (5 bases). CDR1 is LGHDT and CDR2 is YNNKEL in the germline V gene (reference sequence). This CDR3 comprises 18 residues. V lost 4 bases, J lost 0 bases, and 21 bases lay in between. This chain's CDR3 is CASSPRGQGLRANYGYTF. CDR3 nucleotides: TGTGCCAGCAGCCCTAGAGGGCAGGGCCTCCGGGCTAACTATGGCTACACCTTC. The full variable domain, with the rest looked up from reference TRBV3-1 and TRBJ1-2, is DTAVSQTPKYLVTQMGNDKSIKCEQNLGHDTMYWYKQDSKKFLKIMFSYNNKELIINETVPNRFSPKSPDKAHLNLHINSLELGDSAVYFCASSPRGQGLRANYGYTFGSGTRLTVV.

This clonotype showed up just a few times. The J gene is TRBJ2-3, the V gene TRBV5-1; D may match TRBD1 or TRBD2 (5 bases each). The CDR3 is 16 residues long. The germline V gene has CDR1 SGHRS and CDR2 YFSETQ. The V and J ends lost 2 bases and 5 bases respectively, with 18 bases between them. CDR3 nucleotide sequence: TGCGCCAGCAGCTTCGTGGGTCAGGGAGTGAAAGATACGCAGTATTTT. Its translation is CASSFVGQGVKDTQYF.

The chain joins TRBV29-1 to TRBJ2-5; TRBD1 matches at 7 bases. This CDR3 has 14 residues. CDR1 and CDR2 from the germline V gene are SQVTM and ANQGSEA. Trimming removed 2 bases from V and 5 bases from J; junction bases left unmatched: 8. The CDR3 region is CSVEYPTGKETQYF. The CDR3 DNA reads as TGCAGCGTTGAATATCCGACAGGGAAGGAGACCCAGTACTTC.

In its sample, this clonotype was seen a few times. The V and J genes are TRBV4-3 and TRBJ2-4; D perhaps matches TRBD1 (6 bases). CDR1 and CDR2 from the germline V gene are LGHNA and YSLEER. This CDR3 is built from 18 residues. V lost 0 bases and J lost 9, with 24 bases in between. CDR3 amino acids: CASSQDAPGIGGASIQYF. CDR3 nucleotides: TGCGCCAGCAGCCAAGATGCTCCTGGGATAGGGGGAGCAAGCATTCAGTACTTC.

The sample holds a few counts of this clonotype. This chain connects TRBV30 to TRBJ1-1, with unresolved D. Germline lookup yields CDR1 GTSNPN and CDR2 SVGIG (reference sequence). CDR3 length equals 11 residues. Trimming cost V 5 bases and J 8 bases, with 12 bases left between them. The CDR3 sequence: CAWVWRREAFF. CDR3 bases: TGTGCCTGGGTCTGGAGGAGGGAAGCTTTCTTT.

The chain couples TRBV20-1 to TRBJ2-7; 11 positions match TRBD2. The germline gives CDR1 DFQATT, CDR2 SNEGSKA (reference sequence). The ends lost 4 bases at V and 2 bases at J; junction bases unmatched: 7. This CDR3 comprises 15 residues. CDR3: CSAIPLLAGAYEQYF. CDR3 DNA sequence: TGCAGTGCTATCCCATTACTAGCGGGGGCCTACGAGCAGTACTTC.

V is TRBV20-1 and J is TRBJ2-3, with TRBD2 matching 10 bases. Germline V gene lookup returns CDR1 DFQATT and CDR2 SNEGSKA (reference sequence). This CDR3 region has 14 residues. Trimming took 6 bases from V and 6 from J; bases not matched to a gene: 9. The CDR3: CSAPGLALSDTQYF. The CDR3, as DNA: TGCAGTGCCCCGGGACTAGCGTTGTCGGATACGCAGTATTTT.

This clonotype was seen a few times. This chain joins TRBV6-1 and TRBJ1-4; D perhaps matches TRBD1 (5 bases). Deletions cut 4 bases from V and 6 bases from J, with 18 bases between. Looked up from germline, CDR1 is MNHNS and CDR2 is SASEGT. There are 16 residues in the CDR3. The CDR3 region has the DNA TGTGCCAGCAGTGGTTGGGACGTTTCGCGAGATGAAAAACTGTTTTTT. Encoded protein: CASSGWDVSRDEKLFF.

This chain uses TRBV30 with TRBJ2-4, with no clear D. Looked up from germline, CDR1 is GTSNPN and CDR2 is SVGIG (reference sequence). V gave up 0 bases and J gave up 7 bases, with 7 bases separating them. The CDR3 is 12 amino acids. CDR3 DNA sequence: TGTGCCTGGAGTGTCACCGGGAACATTCAGTACTTC. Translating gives CAWSVTGNIQYF.